The 28 T cell receptor beta chains below all came from one sample that was sequenced in a study of cytomegalovirus exposure and HLA in healthy donors (dated by TCRdb to about 2017). The library was generated by the immunoSEQ multiplex PCR assay. In TCRdb, the immuneACCESS table is reduced to in-frame sequences with V and J assigned. These tables do not hold every clone; where another copy was compared, an unresolved V gene accounts for under half, and the others remain unexplained. Present in this sample are approximately 99,000 clones, around 95% of which were seen just once. Together, the top ten hold roughly 0.67% of the sample. Material: PBMCs. The receptors come from a young woman in good health and CMV-seronegative.

The rearrangement uses TRBV2 and TRBJ2-2, with D possibly being TRBD2 (5 bases). The ends were cut back, 6 bases at V and 8 bases at J, with 13 bases in the middle. This CDR3 is 13 amino acids long. Germline-derived CDR1 and CDR2 are SNHLY and FYNNEI. The CDR3 region is CASRTSPGGELFF. Written as DNA, the CDR3 is TGTGCCAGCAGAACTAGTCCTGGAGGGGAGCTGTTTTTT.

V is TRBV27 and J is TRBJ1-6; D is perhaps TRBD1 (6 bases). The V end lost 5 bases, the J end lost 0 bases, and 14 bases lay between the germline ends. CDR3 length equals 17 residues. Germline CDR1 MNHEY, CDR2 SMNVEV (reference sequence). Here the CDR3 DNA reads TGTGCCAGCAGTCCCGGACAGTATATCTCCTATAATTCACCCCTCCACTTT. Protein sequence: CASSPGQYISYNSPLHF.

This chain uses TRBV11-2 with TRBJ2-5; 8 bases agree with TRBD2. J lost 4 bases, V lost 0 bases, and 7 bases had no gene match. The CDR3 loop spans 16 amino acids. Germline loops: CDR1 SGHAT, CDR2 FQNNGV. The CDR3 loop is CASSLDNGGGRETQYF. DNA of the CDR3: TGTGCCAGCAGCTTAGATAACGGGGGGGGGAGAGAGACCCAGTACTTC.

The chain combines TRBV10-3 with TRBJ1-2; TRBD1 aligns across 7 bases. Germline values: CDR1 ENHRY, CDR2 SYGVKD. CDR3 length equals 16 residues. V was pared by 8 bases and J by 1 base, with 13 bases of the junction left unmatched. The CDR3 spells CAIHGTRDSDNYGYTF. In DNA, the CDR3 is TGTGCCATCCATGGGACCCGGGACAGCGATAACTATGGCTACACCTTC.

This chain joins TRBV15 and TRBJ2-7; D is unresolved. The germline CDR1 and CDR2 sequences are LNHNV and YYDKDF (reference sequence). The CDR3 consists of 13 residues. Trimming pared 0 bases from V and 6 bases from J, leaving 9 bases between. As DNA, the CDR3 is TGTGCCACCAGCAGAGACCCCCTCTCCGAGCAGTACTTC. It specifies CATSRDPLSEQYF.

The V and J genes are TRBV19 and TRBJ1-5; a possible D gene is TRBD1 (6 bases). From germline, CDR1 is LNHDA and CDR2 SQIVND (reference sequence). The CDR3 covers 13 residues. Between the trimmed V and J ends, which lost 4 bases and 6 bases, there was a span of 10 bases. CDR3 residues: CASSRRDIQPQHF. The CDR3 bases are TGTGCCAGTAGTAGAAGGGACATTCAGCCCCAGCATTTT.

The V call is TRBV5-6, the J call TRBJ2-5, with D perhaps matching TRBD1 (6 bases). Looked up from germline, CDR1 is SGHDT and CDR2 is YYEEEE. The V end was cut by 4 bases, the J end by 2 bases, with 15 bases between. The CDR3 sequence is 15 residues long. CDR3 in DNA: TGTGCCAGCAGCCACGAAAGGGGGATTCAAGAGACCCAGTACTTC. Encoded protein: CASSHERGIQETQYF.

The rearrangement joins TRBV11-3 to TRBJ2-1; 8 bases agree with TRBD1. V was pared by 1 base and J by 4 bases, with 3 bases of the junction left unmatched. In germline, CDR1 is SGHNT, CDR2 YENEEA. This CDR3 region has 15 residues. CDR3 sequence: CASSLGDRTYNEQFF. The CDR3 DNA is TGTGCCAGCAGCTTAGGGGACAGGACATACAATGAGCAGTTCTTC.

V is TRBV5-1 and J is TRBJ2-1; 9 nucleotides agree with TRBD1. V was clipped by 3 bases and J by 11 bases; unmatched bases: 15. The CDR3 has 16 residues. The V gene's germline CDR1 is SGHRS and CDR2 YFSETQ. In DNA, the CDR3 is TGCGCCAGCAGCTCTTACGAGGGACAGGGTCCTAGTAAGCAGTTCTTC. This sequence encodes CASSSYEGQGPSKQFF. The whole variable domain, remainder taken from reference TRBV5-1 and TRBJ2-1, is KAGVTQTPRYLIKTRGQQVTLSCSPISGHRSVSWYQQTPGQGLQFLFEYFSETQRNKGNFPGRFSGRQFSNSRSEMNVSTLELGDSALYLCASSSYEGQGPSKQFFGPGTRLTVL.

The genes are TRBV9 and TRBJ2-3; 8 positions agree with TRBD2. The ends lost 3 bases at V and 0 bases at J; junction bases unmatched: 6. Germline CDR1 is SGDLS and CDR2 is YYNGEE. CDR3 size: 16 residues. CDR3 loop: CASSGLAGLSTDTQYF. The CDR3 DNA is TGTGCCAGCAGCGGTCTAGCGGGCCTTAGCACAGATACGCAGTATTTT.

This chain uses TRBV6-6 with TRBJ2-1; 8 bases match TRBD1. The CDR3 covers 16 residues. Germline V gives CDR1 MNHNY, CDR2 SVGAGI (reference sequence). V lost 4 bases, J lost 9 bases, and 14 bases stayed unmatched. The DNA of the CDR3 is TGTGCCAGCAGTTCCCTCACGGGACAGGCCATAGTTGAGCAGTTCTTC. Translating it yields CASSSLTGQAIVEQFF.

The rearrangement uses TRBV6-1 and TRBJ2-6; D not certain. The CDR3 totals 13 residues. The ends were cut back, 7 bases at V and 0 bases at J, with 4 bases in the middle. CDR1 MNHNS and CDR2 SASEGT come from the germline V gene. DNA of the CDR3: TGTGCCAGCACGGTCTCTGGGGCCAACGTCCTGACTTTC. This codes for CASTVSGANVLTF.

The chain couples TRBV4-3 to TRBJ2-1; 9 bases map to TRBD1. The CDR3 is made up of 18 amino acids. Germline CDR1 and CDR2: LGHNA and YSLEER. Trimming took 2 bases from V and 8 from J; bases not matched to a gene: 16. The CDR3 DNA follows: TGCGCCAGCAGCCAAAGGGGGAGCGGGACAGGGAATGGGGATGAGCAGTTCTTC. It translates to CASSQRGSGTGNGDEQFF.

The chain employs TRBV20-1 and TRBJ2-3, with TRBD2 as a possible D gene (6 bases). There are 11 residues in the CDR3. V was pared by 7 bases and J by 1 base, with 6 bases between. Germline CDR1 reads DFQATT; CDR2 reads SNEGSKA (reference sequence). The CDR3 region has the DNA TGCAGTGGGGGGGGCACAGATACGCAGTATTTT. It encodes CSGGGTDTQYF.

This rearrangement joins TRBV5-5 to TRBJ1-1; D is undetermined. The germline CDR1 and CDR2 sequences are SGHKS and YYEKEE (reference sequence). The length of the CDR3 is 13 residues. V lost 0 bases to trimming and J lost 1 base, with 4 bases between them. CDR3 in amino acids: CASSLARNTEAFF. In nucleotides, the CDR3 is TGTGCCAGCAGCTTGGCCAGGAACACTGAAGCTTTCTTT.

The chain combines TRBV5-1 with TRBJ2-7, with TRBD2 matching 9 bases. CDR1 is SGHRS and CDR2 is YFSETQ in the germline V gene. The V and J ends lost 3 bases and 1 base, in that order; junction bases with no gene match: 5. CDR3 length equals 15 residues. CDR3 amino acids: CASSYGLALSYEQYF. DNA of the CDR3: TGCGCCAGCAGCTACGGACTAGCGCTTTCCTACGAGCAGTACTTC.

V gene TRBV4-1 combines with J gene TRBJ2-7; 7 bases agree with TRBD1. Unmatched junction bases numbered 8, after V lost 6 bases and J lost 3 bases. Germline-derived CDR1 and CDR2 are MGHRA and YSYEKL. The CDR3 length is 14 residues. In DNA form, the CDR3 reads TGCGCCAGCAGTCGGACAGGACAATTCTACGAGCAGTACTTC. Its protein is CASSRTGQFYEQYF.

The V gene is TRBV4-1, the J gene TRBJ2-7, with TRBD2 as a possible D gene (5 bases). Germline V gene sequence: CDR1 MGHRA, CDR2 YSYEKL. The CDR3 has 16 amino acids. V lost 0 bases, J lost 2 bases, and 14 bases lay in between. CDR3 bases: TGCGCCAGCAGCCAAGACGGGGTAGCGAGGACCTACGAGCAGTACTTC. Its protein is CASSQDGVARTYEQYF.

V is TRBV29-1 and J is TRBJ2-1; 14 positions match TRBD2. V gave up 0 bases and J gave up 7 bases; unmatched junction bases: 5. There are 16 residues in the CDR3. In germline, CDR1 is SQVTM, CDR2 ANQGSEA. The CDR3 spells CSVEESTSGGENEQFF. The CDR3 nucleotides are TGCAGCGTTGAAGAGTCGACTAGCGGGGGGGAGAATGAGCAGTTCTTC.

This clone came up once. V usage is TRBV4-1 and J usage is TRBJ2-7; D remains unclear. Trimming removed 1 base from V and 2 bases from J, with 9 bases in between. The CDR3 length is 14 residues. Germline V CDR1 and CDR2: MGHRA, YSYEKL. The CDR3 loop is CASSQVLAAYEQYF. The CDR3 DNA reads as TGCGCCAGCAGCCAAGTTTTGGCGGCCTACGAGCAGTACTTC.

The J gene is TRBJ2-7, the V gene TRBV4-1; a possible D gene is TRBD1 (6 bases). Per the germline V gene, CDR1 is MGHRA and CDR2 is YSYEKL. V dropped 4 bases and J dropped 1 base, with 14 bases sitting between them. CDR3 length: 15 residues. The CDR3 bases are TGCGCCAGCAGCCGGGCAGGGGCCGGGTCCTACGAGCAGTACTTC. This sequence encodes CASSRAGAGSYEQYF.

The chain carries TRBV7-3 and TRBJ2-1, with TRBD2 matching over 9 bases. Germline loops: CDR1 SGHTA, CDR2 FQGTGA. There are 16 residues in the CDR3. V shed 0 bases, J shed 2 bases, and the junction held 2 bases outside the gene matches. The CDR3 sequence is CASSLTGTSPYNEQFF. DNA for the CDR3: TGTGCCAGCAGCTTAACCGGGACTAGCCCCTACAATGAGCAGTTCTTC.

The chain employs TRBV2 and TRBJ2-7, with 10 bases matching TRBD2. Germline-derived CDR1 and CDR2 are SNHLY and FYNNEI. The V segment lost 6 bases and the J segment 0 bases; nucleotides outside the gene matches: 17. CDR3 size: 19 residues. The CDR3 is CASSTLRGATSGASYEQYF. The CDR3 DNA reads as TGTGCCAGCAGCACCTTGAGGGGGGCTACTAGCGGGGCCTCCTACGAGCAGTACTTC.

V and J are TRBV11-2 and TRBJ2-2; the match to TRBD2 covers 11 bases. CDR1 is SGHAT, CDR2 FQNNGV, per germline. The CDR3 has 18 residues. Trimming took 5 bases from V and 7 from J; bases not matched to a gene: 15. The CDR3 nucleotides read TGTGCCAGCAGCCCTGACATAGCGGGGGGGCGGTCTGGCGGGGAGCTGTTTTTT. Translation: CASSPDIAGGRSGGELFF.

The genes are TRBV28 and TRBJ2-4, with D possibly TRBD1 on 5 matching bases. This CDR3 has 15 amino acids. Trimming removed 5 bases at V and 2 bases at J, with 13 bases between. Germline CDR1 reads MDHEN; CDR2 reads SYDVKM. The CDR3 DNA reads TGTGCCAGCAGTGTTCTTCAGGGATCCAAAAACATTCAGTACTTC. It specifies CASSVLQGSKNIQYF.

The chain joins TRBV5-1 to TRBJ2-7; 7 positions agree with TRBD1. The CDR3 spans 14 residues. In germline, CDR1 is SGHRS, CDR2 YFSETQ. Trimming at V came to 3 bases and at J to 3 bases, leaving 6 bases not matched to a gene. CDR3 protein: CASSSQGDGYEQYF. Written as DNA, the CDR3 is TGCGCCAGCAGCTCGCAGGGGGATGGCTACGAGCAGTACTTC.

The CDR3 reads CASSQSGTGGNTIYF. The CDR3 DNA sequence: TGTGCCAGCAGCCAATCCGGGACAGGTGGAAACACCATATATTTT. The J gene is TRBJ1-3, the V gene TRBV7-3; TRBD1 matches at 8 bases. The CDR3 extends over 15 amino acids. From germline, CDR1 is SGHTA and CDR2 FQGTGA. V trimming: 5 bases; J trimming: 3 bases; junction bases outside the gene matches: 6.

This chain joins TRBV7-9 and TRBJ1-2; TRBD1 might be the D (6 bases). Trimming removed 2 bases at V and 1 base at J, with 17 bases between. Germline V lookup: CDR1 SEHNR, CDR2 FQNEAQ (reference sequence). The CDR3 covers 17 residues. The CDR3 sequence: CASSLPDWTADNYGYTF. CDR3 coding DNA: TGTGCCAGCAGCTTACCCGACTGGACAGCTGATAACTATGGCTACACCTTC.